This is a list of T cell receptor beta chains from one sample in a study of OX40 agonist ivuxolimab in advanced cancers. The assay was immunoSEQ multiplex PCR, and TCRdb's table has in-frame clones only and misses some. Here the sample spans more than 80,000 clones, roughly 88% being singletons. The sequenced sample was CD4+ or CD8+ T cells sorted from blood, obtained in a trial of the OX40 agonist ivuxolimab. The receptors come from an adult with an advanced solid tumor such as melanoma, head and neck, liver or kidney cancer. Both conserved end residues are part of each CDR3. D genes are given only for firm matches. Rows give clone size only sometimes, using once, few, many, or a class for an expanded clone.

TRBD1 TRBJ2-7 once TRBV19 CASSSPSTTGGADEQYF TGTGCCAGTAGTTCGCCCTCGACCACAGGGGGCGCGGACGAGCAGTACTTC
TRBD1 TRBJ2-4 - TRBV2 CASSEQTGEGLAKNIQYF TGTGCCAGCAGTGAACAGACAGGGGAAGGACTAGCCAAAAACATTCAGTACTTC
- TRBJ1-2 - TRBV5-1 CASRSPQGNYGYTF TGCGCCAGCAGATCTCCTCAGGGGAACTATGGCTACACCTTC
TRBD2 TRBJ2-5 few TRBV2 CASKAGAQETQYF TGTGCCAGCAAAGCGGGAGCACAAGAGACCCAGTACTTC
- TRBJ1-4 - TRBV21-1 CASRTEGEGQGNEKLFF TGTGCCAGCAGGACGGAAGGGGAGGGACAGGGTAATGAAAAACTGTTTTTT
- TRBJ2-2 - TRBV7-2 CASSLRITGSWAGELFF TGTGCCAGCAGCTTAAGGATCACAGGGTCTTGGGCCGGGGAGCTGTTTTTT
- TRBJ1-2 - TRBV2 CASNPTLLGDYGYTF TGTGCCAGCAATCCGACACTCTTAGGGGACTATGGCTACACCTTC
- TRBJ1-5 - TRBV19 CASSRDRSENQPQHF TGTGCCAGTAGCCGAGATAGGTCGGAGAATCAGCCCCAGCATTTT
- TRBJ1-6 once TRBV21-1 CAIAWGGTGISSYNSPLHF TGTGCCATCGCCTGGGGAGGGACAGGGATAAGCTCCTATAATTCACCCCTCCACTTT
TRBD2 TRBJ2-5 - TRBV5-1 CASSITGTSGGAGETQYF TGCGCCAGCAGCATTACCGGGACTAGCGGGGGGGCCGGGGAGACCCAGTACTTC
- TRBJ2-5 - TRBV27 CASSPSYQETQYF TGTGCCAGCAGTCCCTCGTACCAAGAGACCCAGTACTTC
- TRBJ2-7 - TRBV5-1 CASSLEDWDEQYF TGCGCCAGCAGCTTGGAGGATTGGGACGAGCAGTACTTC
- TRBJ2-5 - TRBV4-2 CASSQVTEQETQYF TGTGCCAGCAGCCAAGTGACAGAACAAGAGACCCAGTACTTC
- TRBJ1-5 - TRBV7-3 CASSLGPNQPQHF TGTGCCAGCAGCTTAGGCCCCAATCAGCCCCAGCATTTT
TRBD1 TRBJ1-5 once TRBV15 CATSRDLQGPQGQPQHF TGTGCCACCAGCAGAGATTTACAGGGGCCGCAAGGTCAGCCCCAGCATTTT
- TRBJ1-4 - TRBV5-1 CASSLRPPGEEKLFF TGCGCCAGCAGCTTAAGACCCCCGGGCGAGGAAAAACTGTTTTTT
- TRBJ1-1 few TRBV29-1 CSVDILFNTEAFF TGCAGCGTTGATATACTTTTCAATACTGAAGCTTTCTTT
TRBD1 TRBJ1-5 once TRBV6-1 CASSEYPTGASNQPQHF TGTGCCAGCAGTGAATACCCCACAGGGGCTAGCAATCAGCCCCAGCATTTT
- TRBJ2-7 - TRBV18 CASSLDSYEQYF TGTGCCAGCTCACTAGACTCCTACGAGCAGTACTTC
TRBD1 TRBJ1-1 - TRBV5-5 CASSLAWGTGVTEAFF TGTGCCAGCAGCTTGGCTTGGGGGACAGGGGTAACTGAAGCTTTCTTT
- TRBJ1-5 - TRBV10-3 CAISVDSNQPQHF TGTGCCATCAGTGTGGATAGCAATCAGCCCCAGCATTTT
- TRBJ2-2 - TRBV7-2 CASSLELALGTGELFF TGTGCCAGCAGCTTAGAACTAGCCTTAGGGACCGGGGAGCTGTTTTTT
- TRBJ1-4 - TRBV19 CASSIPAGATNEKLFF TGTGCCAGTAGTATACCGGCGGGTGCAACTAATGAAAAACTGTTTTTT
- TRBJ2-3 - TRBV9 CASSASTDTQYF TGTGCCAGCAGCGCTAGCACAGATACGCAGTATTTT
- TRBJ1-5 - TRBV10-2 CASKGPYSNQPQHF TGCGCCAGCAAGGGGCCCTATAGCAATCAGCCCCAGCATTTT
- TRBJ2-2 - TRBV7-3 CASSLPPGELFF TGTGCCAGCAGCTTACCCCCCGGGGAGCTGTTTTTT
TRBD1 TRBJ1-2 - TRBV2 CASSARTGGHYGYTF TGTGCCAGCAGCGCCAGGACAGGGGGCCACTATGGCTACACCTTC
- TRBJ2-1 - TRBV4-3 CASSQDPGPNEQFF TGCGCCAGCAGCCAAGACCCAGGGCCCAATGAGCAGTTCTTC
TRBD1 TRBJ1-4 - TRBV28 CASSRSDRPNEKLFF TGTGCCAGCAGTAGATCGGACAGGCCAAATGAAAAACTGTTTTTT
- TRBJ1-1 few TRBV19 CASSITMNTEAFF TGTGCCAGTAGTATAACGATGAACACTGAAGCTTTCTTT
TRBD1 TRBJ2-5 - TRBV18 CASSPLDRGRTETQYF TGTGCCAGCTCACCGCTCGACAGGGGGCGGACGGAGACCCAGTACTTC
TRBD1 TRBJ2-3 - TRBV4-2 CASSLRTGAGTDTQYF TGTGCCAGCAGCTTGAGGACAGGGGCAGGGACAGATACGCAGTATTTT
- TRBJ1-6 - TRBV7-8 CASSSKTGITNSPLHF TGTGCCAGCAGCTCTAAGACAGGAATTACAAATTCACCCCTCCACTTT
- TRBJ2-7 - TRBV6-6 CASKPGSYEQYF TGTGCCAGCAAACCAGGATCCTACGAGCAGTACTTC
- TRBJ1-3 - TRBV14 CASSPLGVSGNTIYF TGTGCCAGCAGCCCGCTAGGAGTCTCTGGAAACACCATATATTTT
TRBD1 TRBJ1-4 - TRBV19 CASSRQGNGVNEKLFF TGTGCCAGTAGTAGACAGGGGAACGGAGTTAATGAAAAACTGTTTTTT
- TRBJ2-2 - TRBV5-5 CASSLVGGDTGELFF TGTGCCAGCAGCTTGGTGGGGGGCGACACCGGGGAGCTGTTTTTT
- TRBJ1-1 - TRBV6-1 CASCPQNTEAFF TGTGCCAGCTGTCCGCAGAACACTGAAGCTTTCTTT
TRBD2 TRBJ2-1 - TRBV7-6 CASSASGSAEYEQFF TGTGCCAGCAGTGCTAGCGGGAGTGCGGAGTATGAGCAGTTCTTC
- TRBJ2-3 - TRBV2 CASSWGEGGADTQYF TGTGCCAGCAGTTGGGGGGAGGGGGGCGCAGATACGCAGTATTTT
TRBD1 TRBJ2-5 - TRBV7-7 CASSVTGGSETQYF TGTGCTAGCAGCGTAACAGGGGGCTCAGAGACCCAGTACTTC
TRBD1 TRBJ2-1 - TRBV10-1 CASSGQGQDQFF TGCGCCAGCAGTGGACAGGGACAGGATCAGTTCTTC
- TRBJ2-5 - TRBV11-2 CASSRRGPQETQYF TGTGCCAGCAGCCGTCGTGGACCCCAAGAGACCCAGTACTTC
- TRBJ1-1 - TRBV4-3 CASSQGEGGITEAFF TGCGCCAGCAGCCAAGGGGAGGGCGGCATCACTGAAGCTTTCTTT
- TRBJ2-3 - TRBV11-3 CASSLEGSSTDTQYF TGTGCCAGCAGCTTAGAAGGTAGCAGCACAGATACGCAGTATTTT
- TRBJ1-6 - TRBV5-1 CASSLAENSPLHF TGCGCCAGCAGCTTGGCGGAGAATTCACCCCTCCACTTT
TRBD2 TRBJ2-3 - TRBV7-9 CASSSGLAGGTLFYF TGTGCCAGCAGCTCGGGACTAGCGGGAGGAACCCTATTCTATTTT
TRBD1 TRBJ2-7 once TRBV2 CASSPRGHSYEQYF TGTGCCAGCAGCCCTAGGGGGCATTCCTACGAGCAGTACTTC
TRBD1 TRBJ1-2 - TRBV5-8 CASSPRGQANFYGYTF TGTGCCAGCAGCCCCCGGGGACAGGCGAATTTCTATGGCTACACCTTC
TRBD2 TRBJ2-7 - TRBV4-1 CASSQDWVLADTYEQYF TGCGCCAGCAGCCAAGATTGGGTACTAGCGGATACCTACGAGCAGTACTTC
TRBD1 TRBJ2-3 - TRBV2 CASSRDRGPRTDTQYF TGTGCCAGCAGTCGGGACAGGGGGCCCCGCACAGATACGCAGTATTTT
- TRBJ1-5 - TRBV19 CASSIYGGGNQPQHF TGTGCCAGTAGTATATATGGGGGAGGCAATCAGCCCCAGCATTTT
TRBD1 TRBJ2-3 - TRBV2 CASSSTGQILYF TGTGCCAGCAGTTCTACGGGACAGATTTTATATTTT
TRBD1 TRBJ2-5 - TRBV6-1 CASSDQGAAGETQYF TGTGCCAGCAGTGACCAGGGGGCTGCGGGGGAGACCCAGTACTTC